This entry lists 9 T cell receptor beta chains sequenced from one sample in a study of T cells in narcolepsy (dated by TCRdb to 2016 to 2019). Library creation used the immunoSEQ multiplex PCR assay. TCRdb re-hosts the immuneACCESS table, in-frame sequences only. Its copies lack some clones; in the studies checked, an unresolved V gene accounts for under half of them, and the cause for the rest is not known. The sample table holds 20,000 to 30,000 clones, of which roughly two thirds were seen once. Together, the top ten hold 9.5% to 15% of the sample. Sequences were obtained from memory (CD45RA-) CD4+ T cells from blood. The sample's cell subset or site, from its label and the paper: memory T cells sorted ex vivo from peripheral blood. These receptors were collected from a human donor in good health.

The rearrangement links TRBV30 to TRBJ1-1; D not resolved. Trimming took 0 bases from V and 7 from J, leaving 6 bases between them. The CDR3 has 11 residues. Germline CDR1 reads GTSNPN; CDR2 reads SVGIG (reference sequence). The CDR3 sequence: CAWSVFNEAFF. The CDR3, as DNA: TGTGCCTGGAGTGTTTTCAATGAAGCTTTCTTT.

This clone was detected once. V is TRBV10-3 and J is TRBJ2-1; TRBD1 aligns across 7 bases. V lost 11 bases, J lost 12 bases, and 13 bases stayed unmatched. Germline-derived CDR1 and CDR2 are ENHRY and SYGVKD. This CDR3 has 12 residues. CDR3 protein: CASRGRGQPQFF. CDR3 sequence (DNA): TGTGCCTCCAGGGGAAGGGGGCAGCCGCAGTTCTTC.

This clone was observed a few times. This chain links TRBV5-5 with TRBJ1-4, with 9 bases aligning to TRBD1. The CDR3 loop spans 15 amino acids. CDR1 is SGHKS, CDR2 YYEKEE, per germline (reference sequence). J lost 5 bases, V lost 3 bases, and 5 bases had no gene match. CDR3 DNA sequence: TGTGCCAGCAGCTCAGGGACAGGGAGGAATGAAAAACTGTTTTTT. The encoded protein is CASSSGTGRNEKLFF.

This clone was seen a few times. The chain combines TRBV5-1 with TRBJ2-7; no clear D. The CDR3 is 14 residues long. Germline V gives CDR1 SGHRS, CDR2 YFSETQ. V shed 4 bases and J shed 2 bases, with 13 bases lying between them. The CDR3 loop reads CASSLDGHTYEQYF. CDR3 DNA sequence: TGCGCCAGCAGCCTAGACGGGCATACCTACGAGCAGTACTTC.

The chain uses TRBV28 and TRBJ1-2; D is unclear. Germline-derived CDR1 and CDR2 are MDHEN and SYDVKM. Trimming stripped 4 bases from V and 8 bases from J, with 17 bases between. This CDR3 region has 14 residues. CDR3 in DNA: TGTGCCAGCAGTTCCCGCCCCGGGGAAGAAGGCTACACCTTC. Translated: CASSSRPGEEGYTF.

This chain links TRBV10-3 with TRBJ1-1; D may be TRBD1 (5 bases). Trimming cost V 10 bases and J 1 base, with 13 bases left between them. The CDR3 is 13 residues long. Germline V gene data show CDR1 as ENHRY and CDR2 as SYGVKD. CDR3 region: CATLPRANTEAFF. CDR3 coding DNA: TGTGCCACCCTCCCCAGGGCGAACACTGAAGCTTTCTTT.

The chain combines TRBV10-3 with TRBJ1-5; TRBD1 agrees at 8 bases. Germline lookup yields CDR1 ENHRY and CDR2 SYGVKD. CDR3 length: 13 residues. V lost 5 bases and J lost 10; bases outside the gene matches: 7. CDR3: CAISPDREGPQHF. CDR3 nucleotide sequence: TGTGCCATCAGTCCGGACAGGGAAGGCCCCCAGCATTTT.

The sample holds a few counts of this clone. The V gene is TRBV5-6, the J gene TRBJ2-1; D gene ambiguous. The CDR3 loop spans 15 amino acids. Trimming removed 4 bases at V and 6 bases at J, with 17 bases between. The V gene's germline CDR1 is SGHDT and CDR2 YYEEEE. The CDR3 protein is CASSRTPVGPNEQFF. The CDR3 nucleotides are TGTGCCAGCAGCCGAACCCCGGTCGGTCCCAATGAGCAGTTCTTC.

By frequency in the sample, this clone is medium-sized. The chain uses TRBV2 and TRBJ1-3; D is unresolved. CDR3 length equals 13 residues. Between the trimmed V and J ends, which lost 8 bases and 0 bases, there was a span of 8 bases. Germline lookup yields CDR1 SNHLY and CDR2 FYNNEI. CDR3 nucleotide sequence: TGTGCCAGCTCCGTTTCCTCTGGAAACACCATATATTTT. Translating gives CASSVSSGNTIYF.